The clone carrying this TCR beta chain was observed a single time. With a much larger clone just one base away, this may be a read error. The data stem from a study of regulatory T cells in long-lasting Graves disease. Study summary: Newly diagnosed Graves' patients had taken antithyroid drugs under 3 months.

With iRepertoire HTBI primers and Arm-PCR of CDR3 regions, TCR beta libraries were built. TCRdb fed the multiplex PCR reads into MiXCR, producing one record per CDR3 protein. The repertoire consists of hundreds of thousands of distinct CDR3 sequences, with about 16% occurring once and the leading ten covering around 25%. Time point denoted: newly diagnosed GD, antithyroid drugs for less than 3 months. From RNA extracted from PBMCs, the TCR library was made. The V gene's germline CDR1 is SQVTM and CDR2 ANQGSEA. The CDR3 has 13 residues. These data were also reused for a study on T cells in Graves' hyperthyroidism and ophthalmopathy. That investigation notes: Ophthalmopathy could be told apart from stable hyperthyroidism with a 13 V-J model.

The genes are TRBV29-1 and TRBJ1-1; TRBD1 agrees at 7 bases. The receptor was isolated from a woman aged 35-65 years with Graves disease. The sequencing used peripheral blood mononuclear cells (PBMCs), collected at new diagnosis, from a patient treated with antithyroid drugs. For the CDR3, the DNA is TGCAGCGTGGTGGGACAGCTGAACGCTGAAGCTTTCTTT. It translates to CSVVGQLNAEAFF.